The sequence of this T cell receptor beta chain was determined in a study of T cells in Graves' hyperthyroidism and ophthalmopathy. Regarding the study as a whole: Peripheral blood also featured most of the thyroid clonotypes expanded above 0.001.

V shed 6 bases, J shed 5 bases, and the junction held 14 bases outside the gene matches. Germline lookup yields CDR1 SGHRS and CDR2 YFSETQ. The CDR3 sequence is 16 residues long. Researchers took RNA transcripts and amplified the TCR beta CDR3 regions from them. A first-round RT-PCR of the TCR CDR3 used the HTBI primer set. Each CDR3 protein gets one entry after TCRdb re-called the multiplex PCR reads with MiXCR. The profile shows hundreds of thousands of distinct CDR3 sequences, 15% to 20% of them singletons. Ophthalmopathy cases met thresholds of Clinical Activity Score at least 3, NOSPECS grade at least 4 and duration under 3 months. Patients having uncontrolled infection, another autoimmune disease, pregnancy or lactation were not included. As for this clonotype: The antigen is not known.

The receptor was isolated from a young woman with Graves' ophthalmopathy. Sequencing was performed on blood. This chain joins TRBV5-1 and TRBJ2-7; TRBD2 matches 10 bases. As DNA, the CDR3 is TGCGCCAGCACTTTAGCAGCGGGAGGGACCCGGAACGAGCAGTACTTC. Amino acids: CASTLAAGGTRNEQYF.